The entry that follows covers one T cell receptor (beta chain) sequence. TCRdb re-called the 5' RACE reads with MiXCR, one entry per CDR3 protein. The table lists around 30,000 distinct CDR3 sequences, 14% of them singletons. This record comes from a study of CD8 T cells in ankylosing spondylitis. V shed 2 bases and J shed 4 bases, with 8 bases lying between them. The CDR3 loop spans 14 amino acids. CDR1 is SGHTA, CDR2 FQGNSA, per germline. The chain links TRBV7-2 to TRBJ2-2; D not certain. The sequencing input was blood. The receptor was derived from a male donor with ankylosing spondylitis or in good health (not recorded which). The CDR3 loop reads CASSLRASTGELFF. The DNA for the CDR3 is TGTGCCAGCAGCTTAAGGGCGAGCACCGGGGAGCTGTTTTTT.